These 27 T cell receptor beta chains originate from one sample sequenced in a study of blood T cell repertoires in COVID-19 (dated by TCRdb to the early 2020s). The library was obtained by the immunoSEQ multiplex PCR assay. TCRdb took over this immuneACCESS table, retaining in-frame rearrangements with V and J assigned. Such tables are incomplete; in checked studies, under half of the missing clones stem from an unresolved V gene, and the remainder is unexplained. In this sample the table shows about 76,000 clones, 75% to 85% of which occur a single time. The ten largest account for 27% of the sample. Sequencing used peripheral blood. The receptors were gathered from a human donor in a cohort sampled during active COVID-19.

The CDR3 sequence: CASRNTGQGQATQYF. The DNA for the CDR3 is TGTGCCAGCAGGAACACGGGACAGGGGCAGGCTACGCAGTATTTT. The chain is built from TRBV6-5 and TRBJ2-3; 10 bases match TRBD1. Unmatched junction bases numbered 11, after V lost 6 bases and J lost 8 bases. This CDR3 has 15 amino acids. The germline V gene encodes CDR1 MNHEY and CDR2 SVGAGI.

J is TRBJ1-1 and V is TRBV20-1; D uncertain. The CDR3 has 11 residues. Germline lookup yields CDR1 DFQATT and CDR2 SNEGSKA (reference sequence). The V end was cut by 0 bases, the J end by 11 bases, with 10 bases between. The CDR3 reads CSARDPPRAFF. The CDR3 nucleotides are TGCAGTGCTAGAGATCCTCCACGGGCTTTCTTT.

This chain uses TRBV5-1 with TRBJ2-2; 8 bases are a match to TRBD1. Trimming cost V 4 bases and J 1 base; bases outside gene matches: 3. From germline, CDR1 is SGHRS and CDR2 YFSETQ. This CDR3 has 15 residues. The CDR3 DNA follows: TGCGCCAGCAGCAGTGGGACAGGGAACACCGGGGAGCTGTTTTTT. Translation: CASSSGTGNTGELFF. Full variable domain (remainder filled in from reference TRBV5-1 and TRBJ2-2): KAGVTQTPRYLIKTRGQQVTLSCSPISGHRSVSWYQQTPGQGLQFLFEYFSETQRNKGNFPGRFSGRQFSNSRSEMNVSTLELGDSALYLCASSSGTGNTGELFFGEGSRLTVL.

V usage is TRBV18 and J usage is TRBJ1-2, with D hard to call. The ends were cut back, 2 bases at V and 0 bases at J, with 13 bases in the middle. CDR3 length: 16 amino acids. The germline V gene has CDR1 KGHSH and CDR2 LQKENI. CDR3 DNA: TGTGCCAGCTCACCATTGGCTAGTGGCCCTAACTATGGCTACACCTTC. It specifies CASSPLASGPNYGYTF.

The J gene is TRBJ1-5, the V gene TRBV27; the D is unclear. The ends were cut back, 1 base at V and 5 bases at J, with 9 bases in the middle. Germline CDR1 MNHEY, CDR2 SMNVEV (reference sequence). This CDR3 is 14 amino acids long. CDR3 loop: CASSLFGADQPQHF. CDR3 nucleotide sequence: TGTGCCAGCAGTTTATTCGGTGCTGATCAGCCCCAGCATTTT.

The rearrangement joins TRBV5-1 to TRBJ1-1; the D is unclear. V lost 0 bases and J 5 bases, leaving 14 bases between the germline ends. Germline values: CDR1 SGHRS, CDR2 YFSETQ. There are 15 residues in the CDR3. CDR3 sequence: CASSLDWVGGTEAFF. Here the CDR3 DNA reads TGCGCCAGCAGCTTGGATTGGGTTGGAGGGACTGAAGCTTTCTTT.

The J gene is TRBJ1-4, the V gene TRBV16; maybe TRBD1 (5 bases). Trimming cost V 1 base and J 8 bases, with 8 bases left between them. This CDR3 is built from 13 residues. Germline lookup yields CDR1 KGHSY and CDR2 FQNENV. The CDR3 coding sequence is TGTGCCAGCAGCCAATTCCAGGGCGAAAAACTGTTTTTT. As protein: CASSQFQGEKLFF.

The V and J genes are TRBV2 and TRBJ2-1, with 8 bases identical to TRBD2. The J segment lost 0 bases and the V segment lost 4 bases, leaving 5 bases of the junction unmatched. The CDR3 has 16 amino acids. Germline values: CDR1 SNHLY, CDR2 FYNNEI. The CDR3 DNA follows: TGTGCCAGCAGTGCCCAGAGCGGGAGCTCCTACAATGAGCAGTTCTTC. Protein sequence: CASSAQSGSSYNEQFF.

The gene calls are TRBV7-8 and TRBJ2-7, with D tentatively TRBD2 (6 bases). The germline gives CDR1 SGHVS, CDR2 FQNEAQ. The CDR3 loop spans 15 amino acids. Trimming stripped 3 bases from V and 4 bases from J, with 16 bases between. CDR3 bases: TGTGCCAGCAGCTTCCTTAGCGGATTATCATACGAGCAGTACTTC. Its translation is CASSFLSGLSYEQYF. The full variable domain, with the rest looked up from reference TRBV7-8 and TRBJ2-7, is GAGVSQSPRYKVAKRGQDVALRCDPISGHVSLFWYQQALGQGPEFLTYFQNEAQLDKSGLPSDRFFAERPEGSVSTLKIQRTQQEDSAVYLCASSFLSGLSYEQYFGPGTRLTVT.

The chain links TRBV7-9 to TRBJ2-1; a weak D match, TRBD1 (6 bases). V was pared by 5 bases and J by 5 bases, with 10 bases between. The CDR3 is 13 amino acids. Germline CDR1 and CDR2: SEHNR and FQNEAQ (reference sequence). Here the CDR3 reads CASSLTGNNEQFF. CDR3 in DNA: TGTGCCAGCAGCCTGACAGGTAACAATGAGCAGTTCTTC.

J is TRBJ2-2 and V is TRBV24-1, with D possibly matching TRBD1 (6 bases). CDR1 is KGHDR, CDR2 SFDVKD, per germline. This CDR3 has 17 amino acids. V was trimmed by 6 bases and J by 4 bases, leaving 20 bases between them. In DNA form, the CDR3 reads TGTGCCACCAGTAGTTCCCGGGACACCCGAGGCACCGGGGAGCTGTTTTTT. It codes for CATSSSRDTRGTGELFF.

CDR3 nucleotide sequence: TGTGCCAGCAGCTTAGTGGGACAGGGGCTTCCTTTGCAGTTCTTC. It codes for CASSLVGQGLPLQFF. This rearrangement joins TRBV7-8 to TRBJ2-1; 10 bases map to TRBD1. V gave up 1 base and J gave up 12 bases; unmatched junction bases: 9. Germline V gene sequence: CDR1 SGHVS, CDR2 FQNEAQ. The CDR3 has 15 residues. Full variable domain (remainder filled in from reference TRBV7-8 and TRBJ2-1): GAGVSQSPRYKVAKRGQDVALRCDPISGHVSLFWYQQALGQGPEFLTYFQNEAQLDKSGLPSDRFFAERPEGSVSTLKIQRTQQEDSAVYLCASSLVGQGLPLQFFGPGTRLTVL.

This chain joins TRBV11-1 and TRBJ1-1; D not certain. V was pared by 1 base and J by 5 bases, with 11 bases between. Germline-derived CDR1 and CDR2 are SGHAT and FQDESV (reference sequence). There are 14 residues in the CDR3. The DNA for the CDR3 is TGTGCCAGCAGCTTAGACCTAAGAGGGACTGAAGCTTTCTTT. Translated, it gives CASSLDLRGTEAFF.

This chain uses TRBV19 with TRBJ2-3, with TRBD2 matching over 9 bases. The J segment lost 3 bases and the V segment lost 5 bases, leaving 9 bases of the junction unmatched. The CDR3 sequence is 16 residues long. Germline lookup yields CDR1 LNHDA and CDR2 SQIVND (reference sequence). The CDR3, as DNA: TGTGCCAGTAGTTTCGGGACTAGCAGACCGACAGATACGCAGTATTTT. This encodes CASSFGTSRPTDTQYF. Complete variable domain (other parts from reference TRBV19 and TRBJ2-3): DGGITQSPKYLFRKEGQNVTLSCEQNLNHDAMYWYRQDPGQGLRLIYYSQIVNDFQKGDIAEGYSVSREKKESFPLTVTSAQKNPTAFYLCASSFGTSRPTDTQYFGPGTRLTVL.

The chain is built from TRBV18 and TRBJ1-5; 7 positions agree with TRBD1. The CDR3 extends over 13 amino acids. The germline gives CDR1 KGHSH, CDR2 LQKENI. V lost 5 bases, J lost 5 bases, and 3 bases stayed unmatched. The CDR3 DNA sequence: TGTGCCAGCTCAAGGACAGGCGATCAGCCCCAGCATTTT. It is translated as CASSRTGDQPQHF. Supplemented by reference TRBV18 and TRBJ1-5, the full variable domain reads NAGVMQNPRHLVRRRGQEARLRCSPMKGHSHVYWYRQLPEEGLKFMVYLQKENIIDESGMPKERFSAEFPKEGPSILRIQQVVRGDSAAYFCASSRTGDQPQHFGDGTRLSIL.

V is TRBV2 and J is TRBJ1-5; weak D call: TRBD1 (6 bases). Germline CDR1 and CDR2: SNHLY and FYNNEI. V lost 6 bases and J 2 bases, leaving 14 bases between the germline ends. This CDR3 comprises 15 residues. CDR3 protein: CASSPRGGGNQPQHF. CDR3 sequence (DNA): TGTGCCAGCAGCCCCAGGGGTGGGGGCAATCAGCCCCAGCATTTT. Full variable domain (missing parts from reference TRBV2 and TRBJ1-5): EPEVTQTPSHQVTQMGQEVILRCVPISNHLYFYWYRQILGQKVEFLVSFYNNEISEKSEIFDDQFSVERPDGSNFTLKIRSTKLEDSAMYFCASSPRGGGNQPQHFGDGTRLSIL.

The chain recombines TRBV29-1 with TRBJ2-3, with 11 bases identical to TRBD2. Germline CDR1 reads SQVTM; CDR2 reads ANQGSEA. V dropped 6 bases and J dropped 4; count of bases not matched to a gene: 15. This CDR3 comprises 17 residues. CDR3 coding DNA: TGCAGCGTCGACCGCATTTTGACTAGCGGGGTGGCAGATACGCAGTATTTT. This encodes CSVDRILTSGVADTQYF.

The rearrangement uses TRBV7-9 and TRBJ2-2; 7 bases are shared with TRBD2. The CDR3 contains 16 residues. Germline CDR1 and CDR2: SEHNR and FQNEAQ (reference sequence). J gave up 4 bases and V 4 bases, and 9 bases lay outside the gene matches. CDR3 loop: CASSSRGSRRTGELFF. DNA of the CDR3: TGTGCCAGCAGCTCCCGCGGGAGCAGGCGCACCGGGGAGCTGTTTTTT.

V usage is TRBV19 and J usage is TRBJ2-3; TRBD1 aligns across 7 bases. Unmatched junction bases numbered 6, after V lost 5 bases and J lost 4 bases. In germline, CDR1 is LNHDA, CDR2 SQIVND (reference sequence). The CDR3 extends over 14 amino acids. In DNA form, the CDR3 reads TGTGCCAGTAGTGTCTACAGGGGTGCAGATACGCAGTATTTT. The encoded protein is CASSVYRGADTQYF.

The rearrangement joins TRBV5-1 to TRBJ2-1; D uncertain. The CDR3 is made up of 13 amino acids. The germline gives CDR1 SGHRS, CDR2 YFSETQ. V was shortened by 0 bases and J by 7 bases, with 8 bases between the two germline ends. The CDR3, as DNA: TGCGCCAGCAGCTTGGTGGCTAGTAATGAGCAGTTCTTC. This codes for CASSLVASNEQFF.

J is TRBJ2-1 and V is TRBV4-1, with D possibly being TRBD2 (5 bases). The CDR3 is made up of 20 amino acids. The ends were cut back, 0 bases at V and 0 bases at J, with 21 bases in the middle. CDR1 MGHRA and CDR2 YSYEKL come from the germline V gene. CDR3 in DNA: TGCGCCAGCAGCCAAGACGGGCAGGCTACAGTGGGGAGCTCCTACAATGAGCAGTTCTTC. The encoded protein is CASSQDGQATVGSSYNEQFF.

This CDR3 reads CATHSGGWGNTIYF. The CDR3 bases are TGTGCCACCCACTCCGGGGGGTGGGGAAACACCATATATTTT. The rearrangement joins TRBV19 to TRBJ1-3, with D perhaps TRBD1 (5 bases). Trimming shortened V by 10 bases and J by 4 bases, and 17 bases separated the two germline ends. Germline V gene data show CDR1 as LNHDA and CDR2 as SQIVND (reference sequence). This CDR3 has 14 amino acids.

The chain combines TRBV7-6 with TRBJ2-7; 11 bases map to TRBD2. Germline V CDR1 and CDR2: SGHVS, FNYEAQ. The trim removed 3 bases at V and 0 bases at J, leaving 10 bases unmatched. This CDR3 comprises 18 residues. The CDR3: CASSFNSGTSGLSYEQYF. DNA for the CDR3: TGTGCCAGCAGCTTTAACTCCGGGACTAGCGGACTCTCCTACGAGCAGTACTTC.

The chain links TRBV9 to TRBJ1-2; 7 bases agree with TRBD1. With 6 bases clipped from V and 7 bases from J, the junction kept 9 bases outside the gene matches. The CDR3 extends over 13 amino acids. The germline gives CDR1 SGDLS, CDR2 YYNGEE. The CDR3 bases are TGTGCCAGCAACGCCCAAGGGGGCTCTGGCTACACCTTC. Translating gives CASNAQGGSGYTF.

The rearrangement links TRBV25-1 to TRBJ2-2; 9 bases match TRBD1. Per germline, CDR1 MGHDK and CDR2 SYGVNS. The CDR3 contains 12 residues. Unmatched junction bases numbered 0, after V lost 6 bases and J lost 7 bases. The CDR3 protein is CASRTGGGELFF. In nucleotides, the CDR3 is TGTGCCAGCAGGACAGGGGGCGGGGAGCTGTTTTTT.

The genes are TRBV19 and TRBJ2-7; 8 positions match TRBD1. The CDR3 extends over 15 amino acids. The V gene end was trimmed by 4 bases and the J gene end by 0 bases; junction bases not matched to a gene: 5. Per germline, CDR1 LNHDA and CDR2 SQIVND (reference sequence). The CDR3 DNA reads as TGTGCCAGTAGTAGGGACAGGCTCCCCTCCTACGAGCAGTACTTC. Its translation is CASSRDRLPSYEQYF.

The chain links TRBV28 to TRBJ2-2, with D perhaps matching TRBD2 (5 bases). Germline V lookup: CDR1 MDHEN, CDR2 SYDVKM. The ends were cut back, 6 bases at V and 8 bases at J, with 10 bases in the middle. The CDR3 is 12 residues long. The CDR3 region has the DNA TGTGCCAGCAGCCGCAGCGGAGGGGAGCTGTTTTTT. This codes for CASSRSGGELFF.